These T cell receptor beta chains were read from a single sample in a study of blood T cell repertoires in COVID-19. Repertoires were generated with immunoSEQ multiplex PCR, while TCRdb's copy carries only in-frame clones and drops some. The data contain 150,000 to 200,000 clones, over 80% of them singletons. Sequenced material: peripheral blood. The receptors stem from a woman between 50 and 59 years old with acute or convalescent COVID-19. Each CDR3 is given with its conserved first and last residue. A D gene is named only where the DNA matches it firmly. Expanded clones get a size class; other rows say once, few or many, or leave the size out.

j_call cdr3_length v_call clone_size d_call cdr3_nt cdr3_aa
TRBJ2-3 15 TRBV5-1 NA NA TGCGCCAGCAGCTTCCTTAGCCGGCTCACAGATACGCAGTATTTT CASSFLSRLTDTQYF
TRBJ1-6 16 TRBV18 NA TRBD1 TGTGCCAGCTCACCCAGACAGGGTTTCAATAATTCACCCCTCCACTTT CASSPRQGFNNSPLHF
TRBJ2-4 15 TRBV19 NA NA TGTGCCAGTACCTCCGGAGGTCTAGCCAAAAACATTCAGTACTTC CASTSGGLAKNIQYF
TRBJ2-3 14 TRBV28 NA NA TGTGCCGGCCGGGCGGGACGAATCACAGATACGCAGTATTTT CAGRAGRITDTQYF
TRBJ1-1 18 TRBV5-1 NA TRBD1 TGCGCCAGCAGCTTGTTCGCAGGGGGCGCTTGGGCCCGCACTGAAGCTTTCTTT CASSLFAGGAWARTEAFF
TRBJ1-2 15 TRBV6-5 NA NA TGTGCCAGCAGTACCCCGCTAGGGGCGGACTATGGCTACACCTTC CASSTPLGADYGYTF
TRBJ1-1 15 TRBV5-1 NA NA TGCGCCAGCAGCTCGGGTCCCGGCGCGAACACTGAAGCTTTCTTT CASSSGPGANTEAFF
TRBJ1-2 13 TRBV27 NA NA TGTGCCAGCAGTTTAACTTCTAACTATGGCTACACCTTC CASSLTSNYGYTF
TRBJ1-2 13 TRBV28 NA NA TGTGCCAGCAGTCTAGGGACTGTGTATGGCTACACCTTC CASSLGTVYGYTF
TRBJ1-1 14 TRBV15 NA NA TGTGCCACCAGCAGAGCCGGATCGGCGGCTGAAGCTTTCTTT CATSRAGSAAEAFF
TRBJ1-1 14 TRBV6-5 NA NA TGTGCCAGCAGTTACGGGGGGAGGGTGGCTGAAGCTTTCTTT CASSYGGRVAEAFF
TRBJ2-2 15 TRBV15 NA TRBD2 TGTGCCACCAGCCAAGCGGGAGTAGGTACCGGGGAGCTGTTTTTT CATSQAGVGTGELFF
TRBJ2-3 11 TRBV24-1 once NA TGTGCCACCAGTTGGCAGGGTACGCAGTATTTT CATSWQGTQYF
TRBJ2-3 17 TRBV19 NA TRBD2 TGTGCCAGTAGTATAGATGGCACGGGACTAGTGGCGGATACGCAGTATTTT CASSIDGTGLVADTQYF
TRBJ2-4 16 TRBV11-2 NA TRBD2 TGTGCCAGCAGAACTAGCGGGGCTCCTAACAAAAACATTCAGTACTTC CASRTSGAPNKNIQYF
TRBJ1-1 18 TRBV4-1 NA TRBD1 TGCGCCAGCAGCCACAAGGACCCCGACAGGGAGTGGAGAACTGAAGCTTTCTTT CASSHKDPDREWRTEAFF
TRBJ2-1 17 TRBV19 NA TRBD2 TGTGCCAGTAGTAGCTCGCTAGCGGGGAGCTCCTACAATGAGCAGTTCTTC CASSSSLAGSSYNEQFF
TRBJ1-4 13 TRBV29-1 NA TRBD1 TGCAGCGTGATGACAGGGGGAAATGAAAAACTGTTTTTT CSVMTGGNEKLFF
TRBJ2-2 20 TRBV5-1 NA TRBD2 TGCGCCAGCAGCCCCTGGCGGGGACTAGCGGGGGGGCCGGTCACCGGGGAGCTGTTTTTT CASSPWRGLAGGPVTGELFF
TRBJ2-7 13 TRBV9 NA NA TGTGCCAGCAGCCCTCCCCAGGGTTACGAGCAGTACTTC CASSPPQGYEQYF
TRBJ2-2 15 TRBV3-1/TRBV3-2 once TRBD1 TGTGCCAGCAGCCAAAAACAGGGGGAAACCGGGGAGCTGTTTTTT CASSQKQGETGELFF
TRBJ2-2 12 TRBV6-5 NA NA TGTGCCAGCACGGGGTTTGACGGGGAGCTGTTTTTT CASTGFDGELFF
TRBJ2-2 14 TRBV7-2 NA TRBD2 TGTGCCAGCAGGGGACTAGCGAGCACCGGGGAGCTGTTTTTT CASRGLASTGELFF
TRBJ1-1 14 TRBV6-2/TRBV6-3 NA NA TGTGCCAGCAGTTACTCTGGGGGGGACACTGAAGCTTTCTTT CASSYSGGDTEAFF
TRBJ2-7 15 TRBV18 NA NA TGTGCCAGCTCACCATCTCAAGGCGGCTCCTACGAGCAGTACTTC CASSPSQGGSYEQYF
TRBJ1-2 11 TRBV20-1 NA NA TGCAGTGCTCATCAGGGCAGGGGCTACACCTTC CSAHQGRGYTF
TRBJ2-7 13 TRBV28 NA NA TGTGCCAGCAGTTCCGCGGTAGGCTACGAGCAGTACTTC CASSSAVGYEQYF
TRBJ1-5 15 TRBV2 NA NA TGTGCCAGCAGTGAAGCTCCCCTTAGCAATCAGCCCCAGCATTTT CASSEAPLSNQPQHF
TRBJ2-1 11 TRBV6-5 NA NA TGTGCCAGCGGAGCGTACAATGAGCAGTTCTTC CASGAYNEQFF
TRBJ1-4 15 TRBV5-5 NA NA TGTGCCAGCAGCTTGGTAGTCGCAACTAATGAAAAACTGTTTTTT CASSLVVATNEKLFF
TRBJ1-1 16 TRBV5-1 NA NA TGCGCCAGCAGCTTGGGAAGCGGGGGATTAAACACTGAAGCTTTCTTT CASSLGSGGLNTEAFF
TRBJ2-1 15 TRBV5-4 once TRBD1 TGTGCCAGCAGCTCACCGGGACAGGGTGGGTATGAGCAGTTCTTC CASSSPGQGGYEQFF